The entry below describes one T cell receptor (beta chain). This specimen belongs to a study of blood T cell repertoires in COVID-19. Overall study context: Samples representing acute and convalescent COVID-19 were sourced from the United States, Italy and Spain. From T cells, B-cell-depleted T cells, or PBMCs came the material, which was cDNA or gDNA.

The V gene's germline CDR1 is SGHRS and CDR2 YFSETQ. The CDR3 consists of 12 residues. Trimming removed 4 bases at V and 3 bases at J, with 7 bases between. Authors' processing steps: Scientists estimated how many nucleated cells there were by amplifying reference gene primers. Generated by immunoSEQ multiplex PCR, the TCRdb table keeps only in-frame clones and is missing some. V and J calls plus clone size are reproduced from that table; the DNA served to infer D and trimming. The sample carries 150,000 to 200,000 clones, about 93% recorded once. Sequencing input: peripheral blood. The origin of this receptor is a woman between 45 and 60 years old with acute or convalescent COVID-19. This rearrangement joins TRBV5-1 to TRBJ1-1; no firm D call. The chain's CDR3 is CASSTSDTEAFF. DNA of the CDR3: TGCGCCAGCAGCACTTCGGACACTGAAGCTTTCTTT.